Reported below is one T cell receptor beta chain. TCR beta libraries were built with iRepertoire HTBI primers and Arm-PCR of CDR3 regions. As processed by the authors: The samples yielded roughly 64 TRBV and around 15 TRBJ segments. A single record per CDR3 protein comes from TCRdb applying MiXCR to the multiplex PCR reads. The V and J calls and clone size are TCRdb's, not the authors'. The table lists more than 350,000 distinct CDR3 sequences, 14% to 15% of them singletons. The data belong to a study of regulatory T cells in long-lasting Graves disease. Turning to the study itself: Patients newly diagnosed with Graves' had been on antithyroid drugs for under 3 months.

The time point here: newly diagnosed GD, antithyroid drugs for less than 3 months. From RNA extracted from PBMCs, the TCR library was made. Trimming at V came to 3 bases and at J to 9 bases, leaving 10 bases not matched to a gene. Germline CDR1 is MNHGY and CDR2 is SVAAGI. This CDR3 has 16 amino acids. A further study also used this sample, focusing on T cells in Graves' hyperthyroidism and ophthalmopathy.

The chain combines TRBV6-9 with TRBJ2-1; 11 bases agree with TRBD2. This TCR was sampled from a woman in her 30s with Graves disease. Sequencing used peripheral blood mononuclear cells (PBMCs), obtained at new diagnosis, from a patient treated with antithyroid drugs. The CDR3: CASSYSGLAGGSEQFF. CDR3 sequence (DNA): TGTGCCAGCAGTTACTCCGGGCTAGCGGGAGGTAGTGAGCAGTTCTTC.